This T cell receptor (beta chain) was retrieved from a study of human T cells and chemical hapten exposure. Background on the study: Sensitization involved placing 2% DPC onto a roughly 2 cm by roughly 2 cm region of upper inner arm skin. The patch tests put 0.01% DPC on the skin of the upper back and were read 6 days later.

Time point denoted: patch test 1, 2 weeks after DPC sensitization. Documented treatment: therapeutic diphenylcyclopropenone sensitization with weekly scalp DPC. The germline CDR1 and CDR2 sequences are MNHEY and SMNVEV (reference sequence). The V segment lost 4 bases and the J segment 7 bases; nucleotides outside the gene matches: 5. This CDR3 has 14 amino acids. TCRdb re-called the RACE reads through MiXCR, storing one row per CDR3 protein. The sample lists 100,000 or so distinct CDR3 sequences, over 9.5% occurring once. The rearrangement links TRBV27 to TRBJ1-5; 9 nucleotides agree with TRBD1. Source: whole blood, taken in connection with sensitization to the hapten diphenylcyclopropenone (DPC). The receptor's source is a man between 35 and 55 years old with alopecia areata. Some clones in this sample may be carry-over from other donors' samples. The DNA for the CDR3 is TGTGCCAGCAGTTCCACAGGGGGCTGGCAGCCCCAGCATTTT. Amino acids: CASSSTGGWQPQHF.